The clone carrying this T cell receptor beta chain has ten or more counts. What it recognizes is unknown. The junction departs from germline at one end; a sequencing error may be responsible. This sample was taken from a study of CD8+CD57+ T cells in acquired aplastic anemia. Study summary: Mean yield of DNA from sorted CD4+ and CD8+ cells was 3 to 3.5 ug.

Patients who underwent sequencing had shown CD8+CD57+ cell expansion by flow cytometry. The template for TCR beta VDJ and CDR3 sequence profiling was genomic DNA. TCRdb passed the reads through MiXCR, listing each CDR3 protein once. The repertoire includes 150,000 to 200,000 distinct CDR3 sequences, 40% to 50% of them detected once, and 0.85% to 1.2% sits in the top ten. Study outcomes and limitations: The number of CD8+ CDR3 sequences shared by patients and controls was twenty-nine. Patients were compared with controls for CD8+ Simpson's diversity, and no significant difference emerged.

Source material: sorted CD4+, CD8+, or CD8+CD57+ T cells (not recorded which) from PBMCs. The TCR comes from a human donor with aplastic anemia.

CDR3 coding DNA: TGTGCCAGCAGCTTAGCGGCCGGTCAGCCCCAGCATTTT. It translates to CASSLAAGQPQHF. The gene calls are TRBV5-1 and TRBJ1-5; the D is unclear. The CDR3 totals 13 residues. The germline CDR1 and CDR2 sequences are SGHRS and YFSETQ.